This TCR beta chain was identified during a study of control samples from healthy donors and cancer patients. Germline values: CDR1 SGHVS, CDR2 FQNEAQ. CDR3 length equals 18 residues. With 3 bases clipped from V and 2 bases from J, the junction kept 11 bases outside the gene matches. Using immunoSEQ multiplex PCR, the repertoire was profiled, and TCRdb retains in-frame clones only, with some absent. The top ten clones hold more than 15% of a sample with 100,000 or so clones, more than 75% of them seen once. The V call is TRBV7-8, the J call TRBJ2-2, with 8 nucleotides matching TRBD2. This TCR came from a woman between 45 and 60 years old in good health. The sequenced sample was blood. In DNA, the CDR3 is TGTGCCAGCAGCTTGCCACGCGCGAGCGGGAGTAACACCGGGGAGCTGTTTTTT. It specifies CASSLPRASGSNTGELFF.